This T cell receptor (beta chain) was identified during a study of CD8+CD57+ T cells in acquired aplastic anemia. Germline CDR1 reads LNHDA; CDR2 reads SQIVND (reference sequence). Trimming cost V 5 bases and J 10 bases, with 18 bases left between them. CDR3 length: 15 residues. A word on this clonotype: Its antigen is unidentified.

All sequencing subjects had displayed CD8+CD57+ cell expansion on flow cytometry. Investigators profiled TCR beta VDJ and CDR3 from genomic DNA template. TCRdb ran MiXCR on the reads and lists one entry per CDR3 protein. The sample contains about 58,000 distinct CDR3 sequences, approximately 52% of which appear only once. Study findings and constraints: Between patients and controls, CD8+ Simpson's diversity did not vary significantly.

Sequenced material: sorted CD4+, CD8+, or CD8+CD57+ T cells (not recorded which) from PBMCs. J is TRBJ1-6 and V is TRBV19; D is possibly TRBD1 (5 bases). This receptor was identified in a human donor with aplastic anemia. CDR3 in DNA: TGTGCCAGTAGTCTAAACCGGGACGAGCGCTCACCCCTCCACTTT. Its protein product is CASSLNRDERSPLHF.